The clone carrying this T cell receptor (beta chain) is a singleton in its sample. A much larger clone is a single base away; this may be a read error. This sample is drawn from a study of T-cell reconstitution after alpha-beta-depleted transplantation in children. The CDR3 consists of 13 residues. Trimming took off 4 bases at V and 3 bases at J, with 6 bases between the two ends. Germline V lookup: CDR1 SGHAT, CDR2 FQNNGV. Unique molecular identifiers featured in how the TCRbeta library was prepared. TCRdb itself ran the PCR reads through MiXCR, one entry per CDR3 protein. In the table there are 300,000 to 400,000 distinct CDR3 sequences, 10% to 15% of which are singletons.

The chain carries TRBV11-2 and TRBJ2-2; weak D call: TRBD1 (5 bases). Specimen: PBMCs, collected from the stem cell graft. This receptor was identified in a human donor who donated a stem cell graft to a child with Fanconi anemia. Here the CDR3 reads CASSSQDTGELFF. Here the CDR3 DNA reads TGTGCCAGCAGCTCACAGGACACCGGGGAGCTGTTTTTT.